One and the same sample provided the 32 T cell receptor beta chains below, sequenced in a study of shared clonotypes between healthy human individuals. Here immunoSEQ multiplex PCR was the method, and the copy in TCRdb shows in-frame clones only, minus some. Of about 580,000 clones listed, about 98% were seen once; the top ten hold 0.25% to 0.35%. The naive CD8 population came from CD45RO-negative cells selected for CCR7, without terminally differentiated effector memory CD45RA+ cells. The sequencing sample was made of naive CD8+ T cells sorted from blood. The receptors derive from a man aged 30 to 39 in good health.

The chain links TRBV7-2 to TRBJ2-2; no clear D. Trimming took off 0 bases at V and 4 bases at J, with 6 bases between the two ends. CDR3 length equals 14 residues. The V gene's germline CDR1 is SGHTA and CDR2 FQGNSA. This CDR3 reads CASSLAVITGELFF. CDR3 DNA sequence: TGTGCCAGCAGCTTAGCGGTGATCACCGGGGAGCTGTTTTTT.

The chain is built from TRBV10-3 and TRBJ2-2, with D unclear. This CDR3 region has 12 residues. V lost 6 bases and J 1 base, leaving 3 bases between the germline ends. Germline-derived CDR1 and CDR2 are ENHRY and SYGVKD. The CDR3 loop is CAIRQNTGELFF. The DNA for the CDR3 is TGTGCCATCAGACAGAACACCGGGGAGCTGTTTTTT.

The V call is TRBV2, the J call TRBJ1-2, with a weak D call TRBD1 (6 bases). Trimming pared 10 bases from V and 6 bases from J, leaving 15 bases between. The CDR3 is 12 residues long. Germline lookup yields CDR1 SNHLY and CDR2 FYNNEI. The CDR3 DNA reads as TGTGCCACCACGACAGGTCTTGATGGCTACACCTTC. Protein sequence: CATTTGLDGYTF. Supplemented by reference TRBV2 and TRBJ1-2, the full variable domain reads EPEVTQTPSHQVTQMGQEVILRCVPISNHLYFYWYRQILGQKVEFLVSFYNNEISEKSEIFDDQFSVERPDGSNFTLKIRSTKLEDSAMYFCATTTGLDGYTFGSGTRLTVV.

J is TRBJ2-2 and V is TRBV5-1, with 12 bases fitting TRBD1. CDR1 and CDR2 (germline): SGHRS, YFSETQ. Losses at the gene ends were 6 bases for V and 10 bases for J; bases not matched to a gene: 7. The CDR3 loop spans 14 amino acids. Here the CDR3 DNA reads TGCGCCAGCACAGAAGGGACAGGGGGCGAGGAGCTGTTTTTT. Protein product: CASTEGTGGEELFF.

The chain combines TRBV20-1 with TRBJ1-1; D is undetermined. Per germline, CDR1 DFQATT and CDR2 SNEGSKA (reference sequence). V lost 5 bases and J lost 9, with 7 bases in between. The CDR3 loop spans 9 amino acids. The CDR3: CSAGPQAFF. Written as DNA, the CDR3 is TGCAGTGCTGGGCCCCAAGCTTTCTTT.

The CDR3 region is CASSQQRREQYF. CDR3 nucleotide sequence: TGTGCCAGCTCACAACAACGTCGGGAGCAGTACTTC. The chain links TRBV18 to TRBJ2-7, with no clear D. Germline V gene sequence: CDR1 KGHSH, CDR2 LQKENI. Trimming removed 4 bases from V and 7 bases from J, with 11 bases in between. The CDR3 is 12 amino acids.

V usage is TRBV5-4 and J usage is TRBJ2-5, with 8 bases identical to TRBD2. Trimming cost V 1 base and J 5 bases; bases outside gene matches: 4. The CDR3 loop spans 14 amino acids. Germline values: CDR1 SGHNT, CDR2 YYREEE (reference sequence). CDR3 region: CASSLISGKETQYF. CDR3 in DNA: TGTGCCAGCAGCTTGATTAGCGGGAAGGAGACCCAGTACTTC. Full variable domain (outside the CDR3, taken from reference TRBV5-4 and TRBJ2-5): ETGVTQSPTHLIKTRGQQVTLRCSSQSGHNTVSWYQQALGQGPQFIFQYYREEENGRGNFPPRFSGLQFPNYSSELNVNALELDDSALYLCASSLISGKETQYFGPGTRLLVL.

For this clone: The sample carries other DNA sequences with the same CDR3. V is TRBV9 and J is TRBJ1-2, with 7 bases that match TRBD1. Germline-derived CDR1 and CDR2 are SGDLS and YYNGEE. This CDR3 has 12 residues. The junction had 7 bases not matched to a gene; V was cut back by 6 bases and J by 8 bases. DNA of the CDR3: TGTGCCAGCAACGACAGGGCTGGAGGCTACACCTTC. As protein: CASNDRAGGYTF.

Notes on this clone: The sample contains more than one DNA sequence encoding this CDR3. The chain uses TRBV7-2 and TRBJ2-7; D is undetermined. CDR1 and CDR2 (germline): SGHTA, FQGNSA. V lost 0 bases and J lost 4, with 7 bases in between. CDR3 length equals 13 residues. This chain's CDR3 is CASSLAGPYEQYF. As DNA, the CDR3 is TGTGCCAGCAGCTTAGCTGGACCGTACGAGCAGTACTTC.

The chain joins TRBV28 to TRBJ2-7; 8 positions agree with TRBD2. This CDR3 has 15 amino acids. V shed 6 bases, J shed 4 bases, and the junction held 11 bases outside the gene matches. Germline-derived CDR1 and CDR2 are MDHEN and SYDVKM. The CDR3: CASRAGTSKLYEQYF. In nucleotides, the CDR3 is TGTGCCAGCAGGGCCGGGACTAGTAAGTTATACGAGCAGTACTTC.

CDR3 region: CASSPGMNTEAFF. The CDR3 DNA reads TGTGCCAGCTCACCGGGGATGAACACTGAAGCTTTCTTT. The rearrangement links TRBV18 to TRBJ1-1; no clear D. Germline V CDR1 and CDR2: KGHSH, LQKENI. Trimming left V 3 bases short and J 0 bases short, with 5 bases between. This CDR3 comprises 13 residues.

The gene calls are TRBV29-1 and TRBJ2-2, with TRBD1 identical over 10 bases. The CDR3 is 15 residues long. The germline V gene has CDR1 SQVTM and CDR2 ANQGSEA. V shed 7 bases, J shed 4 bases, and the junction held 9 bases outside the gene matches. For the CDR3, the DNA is TGCAGCGCCGAAGCGGGACAGGGGTTCACCGGGGAGCTGTTTTTT. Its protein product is CSAEAGQGFTGELFF.

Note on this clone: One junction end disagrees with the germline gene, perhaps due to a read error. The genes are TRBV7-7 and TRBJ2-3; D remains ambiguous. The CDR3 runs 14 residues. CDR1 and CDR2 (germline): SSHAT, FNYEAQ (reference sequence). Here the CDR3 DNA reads TGTGCTAGCAGCTTAGGGCTAAGCACAGATACGCAGTATTTT. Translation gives CASSLGLSTDTQYF.

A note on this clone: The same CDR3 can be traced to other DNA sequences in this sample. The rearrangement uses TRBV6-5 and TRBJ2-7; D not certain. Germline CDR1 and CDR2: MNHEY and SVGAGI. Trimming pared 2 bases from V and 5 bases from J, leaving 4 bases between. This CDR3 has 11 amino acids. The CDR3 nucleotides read TGTGCCAGCAGTTACGGACACGAGCAGTACTTC. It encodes CASSYGHEQYF.

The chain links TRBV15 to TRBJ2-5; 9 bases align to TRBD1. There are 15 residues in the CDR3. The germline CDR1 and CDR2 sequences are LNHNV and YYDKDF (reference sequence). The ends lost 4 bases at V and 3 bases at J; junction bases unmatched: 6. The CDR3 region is CATSKPDRGEETQYF. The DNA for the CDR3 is TGTGCCACCAGCAAACCCGACAGGGGGGAAGAGACCCAGTACTTC.

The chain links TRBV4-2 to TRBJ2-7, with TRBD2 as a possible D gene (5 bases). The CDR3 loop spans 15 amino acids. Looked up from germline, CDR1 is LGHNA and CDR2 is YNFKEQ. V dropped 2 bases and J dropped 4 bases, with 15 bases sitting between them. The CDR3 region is CASSQSSGNIYEQYF. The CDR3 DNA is TGTGCCAGCAGCCAATCATCCGGGAACATATACGAGCAGTACTTC.

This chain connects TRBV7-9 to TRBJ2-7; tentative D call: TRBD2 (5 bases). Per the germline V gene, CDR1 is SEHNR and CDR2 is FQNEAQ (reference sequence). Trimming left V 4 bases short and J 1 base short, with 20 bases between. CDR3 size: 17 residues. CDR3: CASSSSMASRYSYEQYF. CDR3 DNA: TGTGCCAGCAGCTCAAGCATGGCTAGCAGATATTCCTACGAGCAGTACTTC.

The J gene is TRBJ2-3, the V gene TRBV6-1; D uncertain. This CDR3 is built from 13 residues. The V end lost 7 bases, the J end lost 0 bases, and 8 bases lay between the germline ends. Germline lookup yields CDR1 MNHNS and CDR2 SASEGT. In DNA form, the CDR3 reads TGTGCCAGCAAACAGACCAGCACAGATACGCAGTATTTT. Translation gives CASKQTSTDTQYF.

The CDR3 bases are TGTGCCAGCAGCTTAGACAGGGGGCAGTGGGGCTACGAGCAGTACTTC. This translates into CASSLDRGQWGYEQYF. The chain couples TRBV28 to TRBJ2-7; TRBD1 aligns across 10 bases. The CDR3 spans 16 residues. Trimming cost V 6 bases and J 3 bases; bases outside gene matches: 11. Germline V CDR1 and CDR2: MDHEN, SYDVKM.

CDR3 loop: CASSPGLAGEVNEQFF. The CDR3 region has the DNA TGCGCCAGCAGCCCCGGACTAGCGGGAGAAGTTAATGAGCAGTTCTTC. The chain recombines TRBV4-3 with TRBJ2-1; 13 bases map to TRBD2. The CDR3 is 16 residues long. V lost 4 bases and J lost 7; bases outside the gene matches: 7. Germline loops: CDR1 LGHNA, CDR2 YSLEER.

DNA of the CDR3: TGTGCCAGCAGCTTGGCACCGAACAGGGAAGCTTTCTTT. Translating it yields CASSLAPNREAFF. This chain connects TRBV7-9 to TRBJ1-1; D possibly corresponds to TRBD1 (5 bases). V was pared by 3 bases and J by 8 bases, with 13 bases between. The germline V gene encodes CDR1 SEHNR and CDR2 FQNEAQ (reference sequence). CDR3 size: 13 residues.

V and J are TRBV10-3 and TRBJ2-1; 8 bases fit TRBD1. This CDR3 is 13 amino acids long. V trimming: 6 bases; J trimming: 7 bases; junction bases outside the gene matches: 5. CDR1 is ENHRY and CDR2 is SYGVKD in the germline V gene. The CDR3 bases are TGTGCCATCAGCCTCAGGACAGGGAATGAGCAGTTCTTC. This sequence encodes CAISLRTGNEQFF.

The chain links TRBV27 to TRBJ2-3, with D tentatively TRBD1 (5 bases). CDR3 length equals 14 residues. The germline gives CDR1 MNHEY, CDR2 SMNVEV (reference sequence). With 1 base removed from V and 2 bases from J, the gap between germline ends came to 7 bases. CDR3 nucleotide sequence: TGTGCCAGCAGTTTATGGACATCCACAGATACGCAGTATTTT. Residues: CASSLWTSTDTQYF.

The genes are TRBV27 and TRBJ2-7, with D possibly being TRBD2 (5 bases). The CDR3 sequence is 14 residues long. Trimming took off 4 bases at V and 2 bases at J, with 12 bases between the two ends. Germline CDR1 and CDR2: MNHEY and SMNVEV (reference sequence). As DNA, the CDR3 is TGTGCCAGCAGTTCCCGGGGAGCGGCCTACGAGCAGTACTTC. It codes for CASSSRGAAYEQYF.

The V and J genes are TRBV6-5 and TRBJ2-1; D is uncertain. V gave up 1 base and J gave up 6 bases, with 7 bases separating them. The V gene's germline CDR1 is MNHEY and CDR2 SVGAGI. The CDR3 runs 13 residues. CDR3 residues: CASSYFGSNEQFF. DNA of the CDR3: TGTGCCAGCAGTTACTTCGGGTCCAATGAGCAGTTCTTC.

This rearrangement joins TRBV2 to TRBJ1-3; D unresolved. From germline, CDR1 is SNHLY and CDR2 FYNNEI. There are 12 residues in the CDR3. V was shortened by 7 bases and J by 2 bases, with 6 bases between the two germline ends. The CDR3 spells CASIKTGNTIYF. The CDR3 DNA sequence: TGTGCCAGCATAAAAACTGGAAACACCATATATTTT.

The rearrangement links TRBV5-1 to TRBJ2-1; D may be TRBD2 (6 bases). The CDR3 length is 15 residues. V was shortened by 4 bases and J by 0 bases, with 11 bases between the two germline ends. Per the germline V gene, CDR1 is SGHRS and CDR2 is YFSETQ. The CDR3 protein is CASSQTAGSYNEQFF. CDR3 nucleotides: TGCGCCAGCAGCCAAACAGCGGGCTCCTACAATGAGCAGTTCTTC.

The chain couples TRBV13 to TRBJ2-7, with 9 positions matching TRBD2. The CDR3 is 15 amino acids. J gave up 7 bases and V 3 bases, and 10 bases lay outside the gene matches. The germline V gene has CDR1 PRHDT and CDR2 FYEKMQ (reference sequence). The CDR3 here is CASSFRREGRREQYF. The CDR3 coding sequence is TGTGCCAGCAGCTTTAGGCGGGAGGGCCGGAGGGAGCAGTACTTC. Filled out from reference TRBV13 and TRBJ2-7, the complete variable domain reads AAGVIQSPRHLIKEKRETATLKCYPIPRHDTVYWYQQGPGQDPQFLISFYEKMQSDKGSIPDRFSAQQFSDYHSELNMSSLELGDSALYFCASSFRREGRREQYFGPGTRLTVT.

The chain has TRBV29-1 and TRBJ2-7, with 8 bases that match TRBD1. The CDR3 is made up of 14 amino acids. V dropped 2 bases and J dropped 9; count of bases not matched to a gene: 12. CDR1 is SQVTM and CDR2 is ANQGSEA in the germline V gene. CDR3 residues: CSVEMGTGELRQYF. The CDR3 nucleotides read TGCAGCGTTGAAATGGGGACAGGAGAACTACGGCAGTACTTC.

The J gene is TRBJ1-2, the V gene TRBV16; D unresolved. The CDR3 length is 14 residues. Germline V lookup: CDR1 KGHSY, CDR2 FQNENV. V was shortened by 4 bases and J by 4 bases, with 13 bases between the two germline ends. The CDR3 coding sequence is TGTGCCAGCAGCCTAACTGGGGTGGGCTATGGCTACACCTTC. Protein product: CASSLTGVGYGYTF.

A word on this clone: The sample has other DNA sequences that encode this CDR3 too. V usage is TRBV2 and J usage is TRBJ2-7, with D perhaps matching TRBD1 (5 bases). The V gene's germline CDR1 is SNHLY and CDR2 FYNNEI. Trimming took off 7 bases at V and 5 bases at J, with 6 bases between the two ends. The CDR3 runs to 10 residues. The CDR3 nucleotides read TGTGCCAGCAAGGGGAACGAGCAGTACTTC. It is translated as CASKGNEQYF.

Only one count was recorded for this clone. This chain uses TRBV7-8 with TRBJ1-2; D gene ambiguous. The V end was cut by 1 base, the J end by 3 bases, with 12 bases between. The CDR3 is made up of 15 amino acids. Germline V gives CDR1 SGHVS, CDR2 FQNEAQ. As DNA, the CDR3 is TGTGCCAGCAGCTTAGGATCAGGCTGGCACTATGGCTACACCTTC. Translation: CASSLGSGWHYGYTF.